This T cell receptor (beta chain) appears in the sequencing data of a study of T cells in Graves' hyperthyroidism and ophthalmopathy. The source material, RNA transcripts, was used to amplify TCR beta CDR3 regions. The TCR CDR3 first-round RT-PCR relied on the HTBI primer set. Using its own MiXCR run on the multiplex PCR reads, TCRdb lists one record per CDR3 protein. Of a few hundred thousand distinct CDR3 sequences listed, about half are singletons. Graves' hyperthyroidism was deemed stable given no ophthalmopathy progression within 18 months. Study findings and constraints: Blood also contained most expanded thyroid clonotypes above 0.001.

CDR3 length: 15 amino acids. Germline lookup yields CDR1 SNHLY and CDR2 FYNNEI. With 5 bases clipped from V and 1 base from J, the junction kept 5 bases outside the gene matches. As for this clonotype: What it binds is not known.

The receptor was derived from a woman aged 18-29 years with Graves' hyperthyroidism. The sequenced sample was peripheral blood or thyroid tissue (not recorded which). The rearrangement links TRBV2 to TRBJ1-5; TRBD1 matches 7 bases. CDR3 DNA sequence: TGTGCCAGCAGTAGACAGGGAAGGAGCAATCAGCCCCAGCATTTT. It encodes CASSRQGRSNQPQHF.